The 23 T cell receptor beta chains below were found in one sample sequenced in a study of T cells in Graves' hyperthyroidism and ophthalmopathy. There were TCR beta CDR3 regions amplified from RNA transcripts. First-round RT-PCR with HTBI primers amplified the TCR CDR3 region. TCRdb recomputed calls from the multiplex PCR reads with MiXCR, one row per CDR3 protein. The data contain roughly 110,000 distinct CDR3 sequences, about 17% of them singletons. Sequenced input: blood. These TCRs come from a woman between 45 and 65 years old with Graves' hyperthyroidism.

This clonotype has at least ten counts. This chain links TRBV28 with TRBJ2-1; 8 bases agree with TRBD2. J was trimmed by 7 bases and V by 7 bases; bases with no gene match: 9. The CDR3 consists of 14 residues. The germline V gene encodes CDR1 MDHEN and CDR2 SYDVKM. The CDR3 DNA reads TGTGCCAGCAATCCGGGGGGGGGGCAGAATGAGCAGTTCTTC. The encoded protein is CASNPGGGQNEQFF.

V usage is TRBV6-1 and J usage is TRBJ1-1; D uncertain. The CDR3 is made up of 14 amino acids. Trimming took 0 bases from V and 6 from J, leaving 11 bases between them. Germline lookup yields CDR1 MNHNS and CDR2 SASEGT. The CDR3: CASSEARRDSEAFF. For the CDR3, the DNA is TGTGCCAGCAGTGAAGCCAGACGTGACTCTGAAGCTTTCTTT.

This clonotype was picked up many times. The chain recombines TRBV20-1 with TRBJ2-3, with 9 bases matching TRBD2. Germline trimming cut 7 bases from V and 0 bases from J; bases unmatched to any gene: 17. The CDR3 consists of 18 residues. Germline V gene data show CDR1 as DFQATT and CDR2 as SNEGSKA (reference sequence). Written as DNA, the CDR3 is TGCAGTGGGGCCCCGGGACTAGCCGTATTTGGGAGCACAGATACGCAGTATTTT. Amino acid sequence: CSGAPGLAVFGSTDTQYF.

There are many counts of this clonotype. The chain employs TRBV19 and TRBJ2-5; TRBD2 might be the D (5 bases). CDR3 length: 14 residues. CDR1 LNHDA and CDR2 SQIVND come from the germline V gene (reference sequence). V was cut by 4 bases and J by 0 bases, with 9 bases left in between. This CDR3 reads CASSNGNNQETQYF. DNA of the CDR3: TGTGCCAGTAGTAACGGGAACAACCAAGAGACCCAGTACTTC.

This clonotype was observed many times. The chain joins TRBV19 to TRBJ2-7; D not certain. The CDR3 totals 14 residues. Germline-derived CDR1 and CDR2 are LNHDA and SQIVND (reference sequence). Trimming shortened V by 0 bases and J by 1 base, and 7 bases separated the two germline ends. CDR3 loop: CASSIEGSSYEQYF. The CDR3, as DNA: TGTGCCAGTAGTATAGAGGGCAGTTCCTACGAGCAGTACTTC.

This clonotype was counted at least ten times. The chain joins TRBV15 to TRBJ1-3, with D hard to call. The CDR3 has 14 residues. V shed 4 bases and J shed 0 bases, with 7 bases lying between them. Germline CDR1 is LNHNV and CDR2 is YYDKDF (reference sequence). The CDR3 bases are TGTGCCACCAGCAAAACAGTCTCTGGAAACACCATATATTTT. Its protein is CATSKTVSGNTIYF. The variable domain in full, with the rest retrieved from reference TRBV15 and TRBJ1-3, is DAMVIQNPRYQVTQFGKPVTLSCSQTLNHNVMYWYQQKSSQAPKLLFHYYDKDFNNEADTPDNFQSRRPNTSFCFLDIRSPGLGDTAMYLCATSKTVSGNTIYFGEGSWLTVV.

Points on this clonotype: Relative to the germline gene, one junction end is altered; a read error may explain this. The CDR3 bases are TGTGCCAGCAGACCCGGGACTAGCGGGAGCACAGTTACGCAGTATTTT. The encoded protein is CASRPGTSGSTVTQYF. The chain carries TRBV3-1 and TRBJ2-3; 14 positions match TRBD2. Germline V gene sequence: CDR1 LGHDT, CDR2 YNNKEL (reference sequence). This CDR3 comprises 16 residues.

This clonotype appeared a few times. The V and J genes are TRBV27 and TRBJ1-3; tentative D call: TRBD1 (5 bases). Trimming removed 0 bases at V and 0 bases at J, with 6 bases between. The length of the CDR3 is 15 residues. Germline CDR1 reads MNHEY; CDR2 reads SMNVEV (reference sequence). The DNA for the CDR3 is TGTGCCAGCAGTTTATCGGGGGTCTCTGGAAACACCATATATTTT. Translated: CASSLSGVSGNTIYF.

In its sample, this clonotype was seen a few times. This chain joins TRBV7-2 and TRBJ2-7, with 10 bases identical to TRBD2. Germline values: CDR1 SGHTA, CDR2 FQGNSA. V dropped 5 bases and J dropped 4; count of bases not matched to a gene: 5. The CDR3 is 14 residues long. CDR3 DNA sequence: TGTGCCAGCAGCCCTAGCGGGAGAGTTTACGAGCAGTACTTC. It codes for CASSPSGRVYEQYF.

This clonotype came up many times. V and J are TRBV7-9 and TRBJ1-1; 7 bases match TRBD1. Germline values: CDR1 SEHNR, CDR2 FQNEAQ (reference sequence). The CDR3 extends over 16 amino acids. V dropped 4 bases and J dropped 4; count of bases not matched to a gene: 12. CDR3 loop: CASSSGEGAGGTEAFF. CDR3 nucleotide sequence: TGTGCCAGCAGCTCGGGGGAGGGGGCCGGGGGCACTGAAGCTTTCTTT. Supplemented by reference TRBV7-9 and TRBJ1-1, the full variable domain reads DTGVSQNPRHKITKRGQNVTFRCDPISEHNRLYWYRQTLGQGPEFLTYFQNEAQLEKSRLLSDRFSAERPKGSFSTLEIQRTEQGDSAMYLCASSSGEGAGGTEAFFGQGTRLTVV.

This clonotype appeared many times. CDR3 in DNA: TGTGCCAGCAGTGAACAGCTCAATCAGCCCCAGCATTTT. Residues: CASSEQLNQPQHF. The V gene is TRBV12-3 or TRBV12-4, the J gene TRBJ1-5; D ambiguous. The CDR3 is 13 amino acids. V lost 5 bases and J 3 bases, leaving 8 bases between the germline ends.

This clonotype came up many times. This rearrangement joins TRBV29-1 to TRBJ2-1, with a tentative D call TRBD2 (5 bases). Deletions cut 3 bases from V and 4 bases from J, with 10 bases between. Looked up from germline, CDR1 is SQVTM and CDR2 is ANQGSEA. This CDR3 has 13 residues. CDR3 region: CSVETGTYNEQFF. CDR3 nucleotide sequence: TGCAGCGTTGAGACGGGAACTTACAATGAGCAGTTCTTC.

This clonotype has at least ten counts. This rearrangement joins TRBV28 to TRBJ2-3; TRBD2 agrees at 7 bases. Germline V gene sequence: CDR1 MDHEN, CDR2 SYDVKM. The junction had 12 bases not matched to a gene; V was cut back by 6 bases and J by 0 bases. The CDR3 consists of 17 residues. CDR3 region: CASRGPVAGVSTDTQYF. CDR3 coding DNA: TGTGCCAGCAGGGGGCCAGTTGCGGGAGTAAGCACAGATACGCAGTATTTT.

In this sample, this clonotype turned up many times. J is TRBJ1-4 and V is TRBV7-8, with D perhaps matching TRBD1 (6 bases). Germline V gene data show CDR1 as SGHVS and CDR2 as FQNEAQ. This CDR3 contains 15 residues. V was cut by 6 bases and J by 4 bases, with 15 bases left in between. Here the CDR3 reads CASSQQGGRNEKLFF. The DNA for the CDR3 is TGTGCCAGCAGTCAACAGGGAGGCCGTAATGAAAAACTGTTTTTT.

This clonotype has a count of ten or more. The chain recombines TRBV3-1 with TRBJ2-6; D is undetermined. The CDR3 extends over 12 amino acids. Looked up from germline, CDR1 is LGHDT and CDR2 is YNNKEL (reference sequence). V was trimmed by 6 bases and J by 7 bases, leaving 7 bases between them. The CDR3 bases are TGTGCCAGCAGTCGCACCGCCAACGTCCTGACTTTC. This gives the protein CASSRTANVLTF.

This clonotype was seen at least ten times. This chain uses TRBV19 with TRBJ2-1; 8 positions agree with TRBD1. J gave up 7 bases and V 6 bases, and 5 bases lay outside the gene matches. The CDR3 has 13 amino acids. Germline V gene sequence: CDR1 LNHDA, CDR2 SQIVND (reference sequence). The CDR3 DNA sequence: TGTGCCAGTAGCCTAAGACAGGGGAATGAGCAGTTCTTC. Residues: CASSLRQGNEQFF.

This clonotype has at least ten counts. The gene calls are TRBV28 and TRBJ1-2; no definite D call. Per the germline V gene, CDR1 is MDHEN and CDR2 is SYDVKM. Deletions cut 2 bases from V and 2 bases from J, with 3 bases between. The CDR3 is made up of 12 amino acids. The CDR3 DNA follows: TGTGCCAGCAGTTTACACAACTATGGCTACACCTTC. Translating it yields CASSLHNYGYTF.

In its sample, this clonotype was seen many times. The rearrangement joins TRBV28 to TRBJ2-3, with 7 bases fitting TRBD2. The CDR3 totals 18 residues. The V gene's germline CDR1 is MDHEN and CDR2 SYDVKM. Germline trimming cut 6 bases from V and 0 bases from J; bases unmatched to any gene: 15. The DNA for the CDR3 is TGTGCCAGCAGAGAATGGGGGGGAGGTTTTGCTAGCACAGATACGCAGTATTTT. It specifies CASREWGGGFASTDTQYF.

This clonotype was seen many times. This chain joins TRBV24-1 and TRBJ2-2, with D uncertain. V lost 4 bases and J lost 1, with 3 bases in between. The CDR3 has 13 amino acids. Looked up from germline, CDR1 is KGHDR and CDR2 is SFDVKD. The CDR3 loop is CATSEQNTGELFF. CDR3 coding DNA: TGTGCCACCAGTGAACAGAACACCGGGGAGCTGTTTTTT.

This clonotype was recorded many times. V gene TRBV29-1 combines with J gene TRBJ2-3, with D perhaps assigned TRBD1 or TRBD2 (6 bases each). Germline V gives CDR1 SQVTM, CDR2 ANQGSEA. Trimming stripped 7 bases from V and 7 bases from J, with 24 bases between. This CDR3 has 15 amino acids. CDR3 residues: CSAAGGPLKVNTQYF. The CDR3 DNA reads TGCAGCGCGGCCGGGGGCCCGCTCAAAGTAAATACGCAGTATTTT.

This clonotype was picked up a small number of times. The chain recombines TRBV6-9 with TRBJ2-7, with TRBD1 identical over 8 bases. Germline loops: CDR1 MNHGY, CDR2 SVAAGI. This CDR3 spans 13 amino acids. The ends lost 2 bases at V and 7 bases at J; junction bases unmatched: 4. The CDR3 coding sequence is TGTGCCAGCAGTTATGGGACAGGCTGGGAGCAGTACTTC. Amino acid sequence: CASSYGTGWEQYF.

This chain joins TRBV11-2 and TRBJ2-1; 8 bases map to TRBD2. Germline loops: CDR1 SGHAT, CDR2 FQNNGV. J lost 9 bases, V lost 1 base, and 2 bases had no gene match. The CDR3 has 13 amino acids. CDR3 coding DNA: TGTGCCAGCAGCTTAGTCGGGGGGGCTGAGCAGTTCTTC. Its protein is CASSLVGGAEQFF.

The table lists this clonotype with many counts. The chain combines TRBV7-9 with TRBJ2-7; the D is unclear. CDR1 SEHNR and CDR2 FQNEAQ come from the germline V gene (reference sequence). Trimming shortened V by 5 bases and J by 4 bases, and 6 bases separated the two germline ends. This CDR3 spans 11 amino acids. CDR3 protein: CASSSKYEQYV. CDR3 coding DNA: TGTGCCAGCAGCAGCAAATACGAGCAGTACGTC.